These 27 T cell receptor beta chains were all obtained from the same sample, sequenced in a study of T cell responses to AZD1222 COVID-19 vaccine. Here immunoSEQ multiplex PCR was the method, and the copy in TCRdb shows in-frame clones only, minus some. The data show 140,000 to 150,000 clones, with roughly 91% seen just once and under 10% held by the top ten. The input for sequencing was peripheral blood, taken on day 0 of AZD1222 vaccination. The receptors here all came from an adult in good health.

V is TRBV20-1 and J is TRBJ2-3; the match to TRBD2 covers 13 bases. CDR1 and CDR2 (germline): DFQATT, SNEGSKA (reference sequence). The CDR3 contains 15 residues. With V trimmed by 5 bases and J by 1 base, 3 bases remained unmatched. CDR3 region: CSARGLAGGTDTQYF. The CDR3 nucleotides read TGCAGTGCTCGTGGACTAGCGGGGGGCACAGATACGCAGTATTTT.

CDR3 in DNA: TGTGCCAGCAGTTTTACCCTAAACACCATATATTTT. This sequence encodes CASSFTLNTIYF. The chain carries TRBV12-3 or TRBV12-4 and TRBJ1-3; D is unclear. V was clipped by 3 bases and J by 6 bases, with 6 bases between them. There are 12 residues in the CDR3.

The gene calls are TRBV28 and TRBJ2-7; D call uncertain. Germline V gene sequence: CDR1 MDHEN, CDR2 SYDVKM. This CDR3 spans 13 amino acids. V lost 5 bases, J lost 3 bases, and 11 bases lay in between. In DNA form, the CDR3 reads TGTGCCAGCAGTACCCTCAGTGGCTACGAGCAGTACTTC. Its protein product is CASSTLSGYEQYF.

The CDR3 nucleotides read TGTGCCAGCAGCGCGGGGGTGGTGCGCTCCTACGAGCAGTACTTC. This translates into CASSAGVVRSYEQYF. The chain uses TRBV6-6 and TRBJ2-7, with 7 bases that match TRBD2. This CDR3 spans 15 amino acids. V shed 6 bases, J shed 0 bases, and the junction held 8 bases outside the gene matches. Germline CDR1 and CDR2: MNHNY and SVGAGI (reference sequence).

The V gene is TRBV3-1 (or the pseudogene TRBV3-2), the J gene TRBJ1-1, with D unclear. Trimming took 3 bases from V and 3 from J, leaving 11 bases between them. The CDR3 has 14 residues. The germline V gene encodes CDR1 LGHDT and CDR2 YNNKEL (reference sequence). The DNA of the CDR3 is TGTGCCAGCAGCCATGTTGGCGGGGACACTGAAGCTTTCTTT. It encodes CASSHVGGDTEAFF.

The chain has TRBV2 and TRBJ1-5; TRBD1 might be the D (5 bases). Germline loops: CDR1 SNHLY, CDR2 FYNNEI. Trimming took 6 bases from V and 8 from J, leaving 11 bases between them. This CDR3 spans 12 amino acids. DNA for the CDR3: TGTGCCAGCAGGACAGAGATGGAGCCCCAGCATTTT. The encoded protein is CASRTEMEPQHF. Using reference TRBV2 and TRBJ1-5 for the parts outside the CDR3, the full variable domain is EPEVTQTPSHQVTQMGQEVILRCVPISNHLYFYWYRQILGQKVEFLVSFYNNEISEKSEIFDDQFSVERPDGSNFTLKIRSTKLEDSAMYFCASRTEMEPQHFGDGTRLSIL.

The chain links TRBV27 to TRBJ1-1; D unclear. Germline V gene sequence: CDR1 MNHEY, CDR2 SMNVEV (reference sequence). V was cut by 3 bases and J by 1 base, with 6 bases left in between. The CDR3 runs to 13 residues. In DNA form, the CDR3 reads TGTGCCAGCAGTTTGCGTCAGAACACTGAAGCTTTCTTT. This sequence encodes CASSLRQNTEAFF.

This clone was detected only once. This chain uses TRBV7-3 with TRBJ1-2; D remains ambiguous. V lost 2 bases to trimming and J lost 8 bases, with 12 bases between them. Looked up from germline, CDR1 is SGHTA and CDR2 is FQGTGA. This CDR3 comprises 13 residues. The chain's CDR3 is CASSLGVREGYTF. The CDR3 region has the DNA TGTGCCAGCAGCTTAGGGGTACGAGAGGGCTACACCTTC.

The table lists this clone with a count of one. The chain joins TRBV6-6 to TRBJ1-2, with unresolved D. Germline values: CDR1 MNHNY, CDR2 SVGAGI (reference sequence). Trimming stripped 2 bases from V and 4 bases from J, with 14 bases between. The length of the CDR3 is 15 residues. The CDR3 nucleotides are TGTGCCAGCAGTTACGGCAGAGCCATGAGCTATGGCTACACCTTC. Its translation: CASSYGRAMSYGYTF.

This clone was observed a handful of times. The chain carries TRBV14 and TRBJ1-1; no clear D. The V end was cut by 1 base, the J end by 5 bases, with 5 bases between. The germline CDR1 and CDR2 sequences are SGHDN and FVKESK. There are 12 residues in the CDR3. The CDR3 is CASSQGGTEAFF. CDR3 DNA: TGTGCCAGCAGCCAAGGGGGAACTGAAGCTTTCTTT.

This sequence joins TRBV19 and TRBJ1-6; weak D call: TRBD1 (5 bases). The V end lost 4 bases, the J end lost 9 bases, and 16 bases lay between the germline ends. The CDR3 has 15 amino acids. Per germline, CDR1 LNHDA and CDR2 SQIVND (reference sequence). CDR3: CASSTITGGGSPLHF. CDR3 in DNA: TGTGCCAGTAGTACAATTACCGGTGGGGGTTCACCCCTCCACTTT. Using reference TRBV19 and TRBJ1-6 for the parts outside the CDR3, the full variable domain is DGGITQSPKYLFRKEGQNVTLSCEQNLNHDAMYWYRQDPGQGLRLIYYSQIVNDFQKGDIAEGYSVSREKKESFPLTVTSAQKNPTAFYLCASSTITGGGSPLHFGNGTRLTVT.

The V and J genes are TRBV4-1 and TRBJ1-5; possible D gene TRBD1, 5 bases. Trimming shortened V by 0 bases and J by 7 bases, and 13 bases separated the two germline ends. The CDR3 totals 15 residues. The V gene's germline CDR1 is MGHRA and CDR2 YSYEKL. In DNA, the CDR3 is TGCGCCAGCAGCCAAGATTCCGGGGGGATCCAGCCCCAGCATTTT. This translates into CASSQDSGGIQPQHF.

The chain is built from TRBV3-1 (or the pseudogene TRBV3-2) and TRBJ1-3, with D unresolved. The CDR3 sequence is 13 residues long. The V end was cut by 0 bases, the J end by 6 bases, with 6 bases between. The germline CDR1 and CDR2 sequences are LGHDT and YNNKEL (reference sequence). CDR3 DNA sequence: TGTGCCAGCAGCCAAGATTTTGAAAACACCATATATTTT. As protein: CASSQDFENTIYF.

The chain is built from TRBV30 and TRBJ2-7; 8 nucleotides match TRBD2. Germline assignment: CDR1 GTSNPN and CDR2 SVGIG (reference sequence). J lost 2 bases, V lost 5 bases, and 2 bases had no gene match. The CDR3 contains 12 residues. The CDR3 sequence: CAWDSGTYEQYF. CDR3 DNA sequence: TGTGCCTGGGATAGCGGGACCTACGAGCAGTACTTC.

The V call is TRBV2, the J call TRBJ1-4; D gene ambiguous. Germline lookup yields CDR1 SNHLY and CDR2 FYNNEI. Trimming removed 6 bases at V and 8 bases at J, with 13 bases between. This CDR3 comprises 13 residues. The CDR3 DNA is TGTGCCAGCAGGTCAGAAATTGAAGAAAAACTGTTTTTT. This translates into CASRSEIEEKLFF.

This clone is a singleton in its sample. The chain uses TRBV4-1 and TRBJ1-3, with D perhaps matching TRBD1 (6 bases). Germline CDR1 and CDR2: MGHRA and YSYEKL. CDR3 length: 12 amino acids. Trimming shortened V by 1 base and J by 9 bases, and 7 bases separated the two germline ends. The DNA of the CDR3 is TGCGCCAGCAGCCAAGTGACAGGCACCATATATTTT. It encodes CASSQVTGTIYF.

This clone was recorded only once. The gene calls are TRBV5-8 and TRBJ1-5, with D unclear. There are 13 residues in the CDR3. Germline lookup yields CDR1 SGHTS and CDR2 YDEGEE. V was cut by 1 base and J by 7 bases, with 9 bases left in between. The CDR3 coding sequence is TGTGCCAGCAGCTTGTCTGTATGGCAGCCCCAGCATTTT. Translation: CASSLSVWQPQHF.

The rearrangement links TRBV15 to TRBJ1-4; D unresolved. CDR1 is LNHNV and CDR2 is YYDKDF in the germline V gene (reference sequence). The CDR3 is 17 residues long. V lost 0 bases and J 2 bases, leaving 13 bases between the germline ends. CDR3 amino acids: CATSRDGRRITNEKLFF. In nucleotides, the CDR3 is TGTGCCACCAGCAGAGACGGGCGCAGGATTACTAATGAAAAACTGTTTTTT.

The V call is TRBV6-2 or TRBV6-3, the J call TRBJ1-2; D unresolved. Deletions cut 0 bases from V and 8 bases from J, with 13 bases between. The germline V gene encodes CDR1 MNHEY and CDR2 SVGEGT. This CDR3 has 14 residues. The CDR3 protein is CASSYSPTSEGYTF. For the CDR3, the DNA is TGTGCCAGCAGTTACTCTCCCACCAGTGAGGGCTACACCTTC.

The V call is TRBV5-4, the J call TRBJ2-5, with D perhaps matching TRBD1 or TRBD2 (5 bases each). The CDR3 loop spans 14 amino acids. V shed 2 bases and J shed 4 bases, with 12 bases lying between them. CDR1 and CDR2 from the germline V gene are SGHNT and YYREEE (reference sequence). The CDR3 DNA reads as TGTGCCAGCAGCTTCGCGTCTGGGGGAGAGACCCAGTACTTC. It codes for CASSFASGGETQYF.

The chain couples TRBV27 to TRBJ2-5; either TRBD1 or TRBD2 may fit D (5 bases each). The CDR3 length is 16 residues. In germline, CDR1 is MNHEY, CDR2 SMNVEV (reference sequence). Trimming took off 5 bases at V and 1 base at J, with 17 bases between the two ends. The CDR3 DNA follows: TGTGCCAGCAGTCTCCAGGGACCACAATTCCAAGAGACCCAGTACTTC. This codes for CASSLQGPQFQETQYF.

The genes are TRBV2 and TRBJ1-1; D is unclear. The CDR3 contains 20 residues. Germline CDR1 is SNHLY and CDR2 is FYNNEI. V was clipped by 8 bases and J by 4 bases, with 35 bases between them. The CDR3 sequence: CASPVPKSPVIGYMSTEAFF. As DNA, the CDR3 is TGTGCCAGCCCGGTACCCAAATCGCCGGTGATTGGATACATGAGCACTGAAGCTTTCTTT.

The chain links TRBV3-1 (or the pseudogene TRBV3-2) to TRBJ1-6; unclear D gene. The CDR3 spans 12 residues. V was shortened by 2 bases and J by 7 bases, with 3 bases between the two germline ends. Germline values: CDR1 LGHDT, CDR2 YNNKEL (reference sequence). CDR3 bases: TGTGCCAGCAGCCAACCCAATTCACCCCTCCACTTT. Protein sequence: CASSQPNSPLHF.

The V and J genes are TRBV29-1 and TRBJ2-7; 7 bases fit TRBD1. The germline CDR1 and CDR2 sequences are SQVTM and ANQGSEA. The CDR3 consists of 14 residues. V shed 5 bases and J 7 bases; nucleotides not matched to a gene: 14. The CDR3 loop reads CSVLYGTDPREQYF. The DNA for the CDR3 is TGCAGCGTTTTGTATGGGACAGACCCCCGGGAGCAGTACTTC.

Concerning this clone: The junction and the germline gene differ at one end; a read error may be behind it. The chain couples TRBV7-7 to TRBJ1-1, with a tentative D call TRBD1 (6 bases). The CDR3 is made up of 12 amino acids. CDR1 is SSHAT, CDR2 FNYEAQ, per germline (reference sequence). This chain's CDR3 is CASSLVGGSAFF. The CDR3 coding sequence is TGTGCTAGCAGCTTAGTAGGGGGATCGGCTTTCTTT. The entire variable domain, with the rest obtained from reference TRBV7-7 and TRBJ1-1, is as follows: GAGVSQSPRYKVTKRGQDVTLRCDPISSHATLYWYQQALGQGPEFLTYFNYEAQPDKSGLPSDRFSAERPEGSISTLTIQRTEQRDSAMYRCASSLVGGSAFFGQGTRLTVV.

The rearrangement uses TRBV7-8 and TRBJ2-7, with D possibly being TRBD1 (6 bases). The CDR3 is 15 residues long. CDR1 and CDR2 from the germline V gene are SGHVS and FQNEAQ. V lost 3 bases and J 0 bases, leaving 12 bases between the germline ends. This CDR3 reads CASSFTPDSSYEQYF. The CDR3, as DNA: TGTGCCAGCAGCTTTACTCCGGACAGCTCCTACGAGCAGTACTTC.

CDR3 residues: CASSYSAGGIYGYTF. In DNA, the CDR3 is TGTGCCAGCAGTTACTCGGCAGGGGGCATCTATGGCTACACCTTC. This chain joins TRBV6-5 and TRBJ1-2; 8 bases agree with TRBD1. Germline CDR1 MNHEY, CDR2 SVGAGI. The V segment lost 0 bases and the J segment 4 bases; nucleotides outside the gene matches: 4. CDR3 length: 15 amino acids.